These 32 T cell receptor beta chains were all obtained from the same sample, sequenced in a study of blood T cell repertoires in COVID-19. Assay used: immunoSEQ multiplex PCR; TCRdb lists only in-frame clones, some missing. The sample shows 250,000 to 300,000 clones, about 86% of them seen only once. The sequencing sample was made of peripheral blood. The origin of the receptors is a man between 18 and 29 years old with active or convalescent COVID-19.

The V and J genes are TRBV18 and TRBJ2-7, with 8 nucleotides matching TRBD1. The CDR3 covers 14 residues. CDR1 is KGHSH and CDR2 is LQKENI in the germline V gene. The junction had 5 bases not matched to a gene; V was cut back by 2 bases and J by 5 bases. The CDR3 DNA reads as TGTGCCAGCTCACCAATGGACAGGGATCACGAGCAGTACTTC. Protein product: CASSPMDRDHEQYF.

The chain carries TRBV6-6 and TRBJ2-7; 10 nucleotides align to TRBD1. CDR1 is MNHNY and CDR2 is SVGAGI in the germline V gene (reference sequence). This CDR3 contains 16 residues. V shed 5 bases, J shed 2 bases, and the junction held 9 bases outside the gene matches. As DNA, the CDR3 is TGTGCCAGCAGTCGACCGGCGGGGACAGGGGCCTACGAGCAGTACTTC. The encoded protein is CASSRPAGTGAYEQYF.

This rearrangement joins TRBV6-5 to TRBJ1-3; D gene unclear. CDR3 length: 15 residues. The germline CDR1 and CDR2 sequences are MNHEY and SVGAGI. V lost 1 base to trimming and J lost 3 bases, with 10 bases between them. CDR3 DNA sequence: TGTGCCAGCAGTTACTTTTCCCTTTTTGGAAACACCATATATTTT. Protein product: CASSYFSLFGNTIYF.

As to this clone: Relative to the germline gene, one junction end is altered; a read error may explain this. V is TRBV7-7 and J is TRBJ2-5; D ambiguous. Per germline, CDR1 SSHAT and CDR2 FNYEAQ (reference sequence). This CDR3 comprises 15 residues. Here the CDR3 reads CASSLGLERRETQYF. Here the CDR3 DNA reads TGTGCTAGCAGCTTAGGATTAGAGAGGAGAGAGACCCAGTACTTC.

The chain has TRBV6-5 and TRBJ2-5, with D possibly being TRBD2 (5 bases). Trimming left V 6 bases short and J 5 bases short, with 7 bases between. CDR3 length: 11 amino acids. Germline V lookup: CDR1 MNHEY, CDR2 SVGAGI. The CDR3 nucleotides read TGTGCCAGCAGCCGAGGGGAGACCCAGTACTTC. Amino acids: CASSRGETQYF.

On this clone itself: At one boundary the junction diverges from the germline segment, which might be a read error. The rearrangement joins TRBV7-2 to TRBJ2-4, with TRBD1 matching 11 bases. The CDR3 loop spans 12 amino acids. CDR1 SGHTA and CDR2 FQGNSA come from the germline V gene. The CDR3 region has the DNA TGTGCCAGCAGCCAAAACCCCGGGACAGGGGGCTTC. Translation gives CASSQNPGTGGF. The full variable domain, in which reference TRBV7-2 and TRBJ2-4 provide the parts outside the CDR3, is GAGVSQSPSNKVTEKGKDVELRCDPISGHTALYWYRQSLGQGLEFLIYFQGNSAPDKSGLPSDRFSAERTGGSVSTLTIQRTQQEDSAVYLCASSQNPGTGGFGAGTRLSVL.

The V gene is TRBV30, the J gene TRBJ2-7; 7 bases align to TRBD2. The V gene's germline CDR1 is GTSNPN and CDR2 SVGIG (reference sequence). V lost 0 bases, J lost 6 bases, and 14 bases stayed unmatched. The CDR3 length is 16 residues. The CDR3 DNA is TGTGCCTGGAGTGTACTCTCAGTGGCGGGAGTAAGCGAGCAGTACTTC. It encodes CAWSVLSVAGVSEQYF.

The chain couples TRBV3-1 (or the pseudogene TRBV3-2) to TRBJ2-3; the D gene is possibly TRBD2 (6 bases). The V and J ends lost 8 bases and 0 bases respectively, with 12 bases between them. Looked up from germline, CDR1 is LGHDT and CDR2 is YNNKEL (reference sequence). CDR3 length equals 14 residues. DNA of the CDR3: TGTGCCAGCCGGTTGAGCGGGAGCACAGATACGCAGTATTTT. Protein sequence: CASRLSGSTDTQYF.

The V call is TRBV7-3, the J call TRBJ2-2, with a tentative D call TRBD2 (6 bases). In germline, CDR1 is SGHTA, CDR2 FQGTGA. V was clipped by 8 bases and J by 7 bases, with 17 bases between them. The CDR3 sequence is 14 residues long. CDR3 sequence (DNA): TGTGCCAGCTCGACATGGTTCGGGGGCGGGGAGCTGTTTTTT. Its protein product is CASSTWFGGGELFF.

The table lists this clone with a few counts. The gene calls are TRBV29-1 and TRBJ1-1; 9 bases map to TRBD1. With 4 bases clipped from V and 6 bases from J, the junction kept 6 bases outside the gene matches. Germline V gene data show CDR1 as SQVTM and CDR2 as ANQGSEA. The CDR3 has 13 residues. Written as DNA, the CDR3 is TGCAGCGTTGGCGGGACAGGGCGCCCTGAAGCTTTCTTT. Its protein product is CSVGGTGRPEAFF. The full variable domain, its missing parts supplied by reference TRBV29-1 and TRBJ1-1, is SAVISQKPSRDICQRGTSLTIQCQVDSQVTMMFWYRQQPGQSLTLIATANQGSEATYESGFVIDKFPISRPNLTFSTLTVSNMSPEDSSIYLCSVGGTGRPEAFFGQGTRLTVV.

About this clone: A read error may account for a junction end that differs from germline. The chain carries TRBV7-7 and TRBJ1-3, with D maybe TRBD1 (6 bases). Germline V lookup: CDR1 SSHAT, CDR2 FNYEAQ (reference sequence). The CDR3 covers 15 residues. The CDR3 sequence: CASSLTQGGGNTIYF. The CDR3 region has the DNA TGTGCTAGCAGCCTGACACAGGGCGGGGGAAACACCATATATTTT.

The chain recombines TRBV9 with TRBJ2-1; 8 bases line up with TRBD2. V was pared by 3 bases and J by 0 bases, with 2 bases of the junction left unmatched. The CDR3 runs to 15 residues. Per germline, CDR1 SGDLS and CDR2 YYNGEE. For the CDR3, the DNA is TGTGCCAGCAGCGAAAGCGGGAGCTCCTACAATGAGCAGTTCTTC. It specifies CASSESGSSYNEQFF. The variable domain in full, completed from reference TRBV9 and TRBJ2-1, reads DSGVTQTPKHLITATGQRVTLRCSPRSGDLSVYWYQQSLDQGLQFLIQYYNGEERAKGNILERFSAQQFPDLHSELNLSSLELGDSALYFCASSESGSSYNEQFFGPGTRLTVL.

V usage is TRBV6-4 and J usage is TRBJ1-3; 9 bases are a match to TRBD1. Germline assignment: CDR1 MRHNA and CDR2 SNTAGT. The V segment lost 9 bases and the J segment 4 bases; nucleotides outside the gene matches: 22. The CDR3 runs to 19 residues. The CDR3 loop is CARRGTGPVGSTGGNTIYF. CDR3 DNA: TGTGCCAGGCGGGGGACAGGGCCTGTTGGATCTACTGGCGGAAACACCATATATTTT.

The chain combines TRBV19 with TRBJ1-1; tentative D call: TRBD1 (5 bases). Germline assignment: CDR1 LNHDA and CDR2 SQIVND (reference sequence). V lost 0 bases to trimming and J lost 5 bases, with 13 bases between them. This CDR3 contains 15 residues. CDR3 in DNA: TGTGCCAGTAGTATAGAGGACACCTCGAATACTGAAGCTTTCTTT. This translates into CASSIEDTSNTEAFF.

This chain uses TRBV29-1 with TRBJ2-2, with D possibly being TRBD2 (6 bases). Germline loops: CDR1 SQVTM, CDR2 ANQGSEA. This CDR3 spans 12 amino acids. Trimming took off 4 bases at V and 6 bases at J, with 9 bases between the two ends. Here the CDR3 reads CSVAGRPGELFF. In nucleotides, the CDR3 is TGCAGCGTTGCAGGGAGGCCCGGGGAGCTGTTTTTT.

This clone was counted many times. The chain has TRBV7-8 and TRBJ2-1; tentative D call: TRBD2 (5 bases). The germline V gene encodes CDR1 SGHVS and CDR2 FQNEAQ. The V end lost 0 bases, the J end lost 1 base, and 10 bases lay between the germline ends. This CDR3 is 16 amino acids long. DNA for the CDR3: TGTGCCAGCAGCTTAGCGGGCAGCGGATCCTACAATGAGCAGTTCTTC. The encoded protein is CASSLAGSGSYNEQFF.

This chain uses TRBV3-1 (or the pseudogene TRBV3-2) with TRBJ1-5; 8 nucleotides agree with TRBD1. In germline, CDR1 is LGHDT, CDR2 YNNKEL (reference sequence). The CDR3 totals 20 residues. V lost 0 bases, J lost 1 base, and 14 bases stayed unmatched. The CDR3 sequence is CASSQDGDRGESLSNQPQHF. DNA of the CDR3: TGTGCCAGCAGCCAAGATGGCGACAGGGGCGAGAGTTTGAGCAATCAGCCCCAGCATTTT.

This chain uses TRBV6-4 with TRBJ1-5; unclear D gene. The CDR3 is 14 amino acids. CDR1 MRHNA and CDR2 SNTAGT come from the germline V gene. V lost 3 bases, J lost 0 bases, and 6 bases lay in between. The CDR3 loop reads CASSEAYSNQPQHF. The CDR3 DNA follows: TGTGCCAGCAGTGAAGCCTATAGCAATCAGCCCCAGCATTTT.

The chain links TRBV12-5 to TRBJ2-2, with TRBD2 identical over 12 bases. Trimming at V came to 0 bases and at J to 0 bases, leaving 14 bases not matched to a gene. Germline lookup yields CDR1 LGHNT and CDR2 FRNRAP. The CDR3 runs to 22 residues. The CDR3 loop reads CASGLVPHWLAGGAANTGELFF. CDR3 nucleotide sequence: TGTGCTAGTGGTTTGGTACCCCATTGGCTAGCGGGGGGGGCCGCGAACACCGGGGAGCTGTTTTTT. Together with reference TRBV12-5 and TRBJ2-2, the CDR3 gives the full variable domain: DARVTQTPRHKVTEMGQEVTMRCQPILGHNTVFWYRQTMMQGLELLAYFRNRAPLDDSGMPKDRFSAEMPDATLATLKIQPSEPRDSAVYFCASGLVPHWLAGGAANTGELFFGEGSRLTVL.

The chain employs TRBV30 and TRBJ1-4; 7 nucleotides line up with TRBD1. The J segment lost 5 bases and the V segment lost 3 bases, leaving 9 bases of the junction unmatched. The CDR3 has 15 residues. In germline, CDR1 is GTSNPN, CDR2 SVGIG (reference sequence). The CDR3 reads CAWSEPGQLNEKLFF. The CDR3, as DNA: TGTGCCTGGAGCGAACCGGGACAGTTAAATGAAAAACTGTTTTTT. Together with reference TRBV30 and TRBJ1-4, the CDR3 gives the full variable domain: SQTIHQWPATLVQPVGSPLSLECTVEGTSNPNLYWYRQAAGRGLQLLFYSVGIGQISSEVPQNLSASRPQDRQFILSSKKLLLSDSGFYLCAWSEPGQLNEKLFFGSGTQLSVL.

The chain links TRBV11-3 to TRBJ1-3; weak D call: TRBD1 (5 bases). Trimming stripped 2 bases from V and 4 bases from J, with 9 bases between. The germline V gene encodes CDR1 SGHNT and CDR2 YENEEA. The CDR3 covers 14 residues. The DNA for the CDR3 is TGTGCCAGCAGCTTACAGGGTACAGGAAACACCATATATTTT. Translated: CASSLQGTGNTIYF.

The chain recombines TRBV5-1 with TRBJ1-1, with D perhaps TRBD1 (6 bases). The CDR3 runs 14 residues. Per germline, CDR1 SGHRS and CDR2 YFSETQ. Trimming left V 2 bases short and J 0 bases short, with 8 bases between. CDR3 DNA sequence: TGCGCCAGCAGCTTAGGGGGAATGAACACTGAAGCTTTCTTT. Protein product: CASSLGGMNTEAFF. Full variable domain (missing parts from reference TRBV5-1 and TRBJ1-1): KAGVTQTPRYLIKTRGQQVTLSCSPISGHRSVSWYQQTPGQGLQFLFEYFSETQRNKGNFPGRFSGRQFSNSRSEMNVSTLELGDSALYLCASSLGGMNTEAFFGQGTRLTVV.

The CDR3 DNA reads as TGTGCCAGTCTAGGAGCGAACACCATATATTTT. Translated, it gives CASLGANTIYF. This chain links TRBV19 with TRBJ1-3; no reliable D call. There are 11 residues in the CDR3. V was cut by 8 bases and J by 7 bases, with 9 bases left in between. The germline CDR1 and CDR2 sequences are LNHDA and SQIVND (reference sequence).

The chain carries TRBV4-1 and TRBJ1-5, with a weak D call TRBD1 (5 bases). Germline V gives CDR1 MGHRA, CDR2 YSYEKL. The ends were cut back, 3 bases at V and 7 bases at J, with 22 bases in the middle. There are 17 residues in the CDR3. CDR3 in DNA: TGCGCCAGCAGCCAGGGGCTAGGGCGGGGACGGGGACAGCCCCAGCATTTT. Amino acid sequence: CASSQGLGRGRGQPQHF.

The V gene is TRBV5-1, the J gene TRBJ2-5; 10 nucleotides agree with TRBD1. CDR1 and CDR2 from the germline V gene are SGHRS and YFSETQ. J gave up 1 base and V 4 bases, and 7 bases lay outside the gene matches. The CDR3 loop spans 16 amino acids. The CDR3 reads CASSPDRGWVQETQYF. CDR3 sequence (DNA): TGCGCCAGCAGCCCGGACAGGGGGTGGGTCCAAGAGACCCAGTACTTC.

This clone is a singleton in its sample. The chain recombines TRBV18 with TRBJ2-3; no reliable D call. Looked up from germline, CDR1 is KGHSH and CDR2 is LQKENI. Trimming stripped 1 base from V and 4 bases from J, with 9 bases between. The CDR3 is 14 residues long. CDR3 nucleotide sequence: TGTGCCAGCTCACCACGCGGTGTTCCAGATACGCAGTATTTT. It codes for CASSPRGVPDTQYF.

The rearrangement links TRBV30 to TRBJ1-3, with unresolved D. This CDR3 contains 12 residues. Trimming left V 0 bases short and J 4 bases short, with 4 bases between. CDR1 GTSNPN and CDR2 SVGIG come from the germline V gene (reference sequence). The CDR3 DNA reads as TGTGCCTGGAGTGTACAGGGAAACACCATATATTTT. Translated, it gives CAWSVQGNTIYF. Together with reference TRBV30 and TRBJ1-3, the CDR3 gives the full variable domain: SQTIHQWPATLVQPVGSPLSLECTVEGTSNPNLYWYRQAAGRGLQLLFYSVGIGQISSEVPQNLSASRPQDRQFILSSKKLLLSDSGFYLCAWSVQGNTIYFGEGSWLTVV.

V and J are TRBV19 and TRBJ1-5, with unresolved D. The CDR3 covers 16 residues. CDR1 and CDR2 from the germline V gene are LNHDA and SQIVND (reference sequence). Deletions cut 3 bases from V and 0 bases from J, with 12 bases between. The CDR3 spells CASSIVSRYSNQPQHF. CDR3 nucleotide sequence: TGTGCCAGTAGTATCGTCAGTCGTTATAGCAATCAGCCCCAGCATTTT.

This clone has just a few counts. The chain couples TRBV3-1 (or the pseudogene TRBV3-2) to TRBJ2-3, with D possibly being TRBD1 (6 bases). Trimming took 3 bases from V and 6 from J, leaving 7 bases between them. CDR3 length: 12 residues. Germline CDR1 LGHDT, CDR2 YNNKEL (reference sequence). CDR3 residues: CASSHRGDTQYF. CDR3 nucleotide sequence: TGTGCCAGCAGCCATAGGGGGGATACGCAGTATTTT.

This chain joins TRBV28 and TRBJ1-1; possibly TRBD1 for D (5 bases). The CDR3 is made up of 15 amino acids. Germline CDR1 is MDHEN and CDR2 is SYDVKM. V was shortened by 10 bases and J by 1 base, with 19 bases between the two germline ends. The CDR3 reads CAILSGGVSNTEAFF. The CDR3 nucleotides read TGTGCCATTCTATCCGGGGGGGTCTCGAACACTGAAGCTTTCTTT. Looking up the rest from reference TRBV28 and TRBJ1-1 gives the full variable domain: DVKVTQSSRYLVKRTGEKVFLECVQDMDHENMFWYRQDPGLGLRLIYFSYDVKMKEKGDIPEGYSVSREKKERFSLILESASTNQTSMYLCAILSGGVSNTEAFFGQGTRLTVV.

The chain carries TRBV7-3 and TRBJ2-1; D might be TRBD1 (6 bases). This CDR3 contains 16 residues. CDR1 and CDR2 (germline): SGHTA, FQGTGA. V gave up 4 bases and J gave up 2 bases, with 15 bases separating them. In DNA form, the CDR3 reads TGTGCCAGCAGCTCCCTTTCTGGGGGCGCCTACAATGAGCAGTTCTTC. Protein sequence: CASSSLSGGAYNEQFF.

The chain links TRBV5-6 to TRBJ1-1; 7 bases are a match to TRBD1. The CDR3 covers 14 residues. Per germline, CDR1 SGHDT and CDR2 YYEEEE. V trimming: 2 bases; J trimming: 6 bases; junction bases outside the gene matches: 7. In DNA, the CDR3 is TGTGCCAGCAGCTTTAACAGGGGAACCCCTGAAGCTTTCTTT. Amino acids: CASSFNRGTPEAFF.